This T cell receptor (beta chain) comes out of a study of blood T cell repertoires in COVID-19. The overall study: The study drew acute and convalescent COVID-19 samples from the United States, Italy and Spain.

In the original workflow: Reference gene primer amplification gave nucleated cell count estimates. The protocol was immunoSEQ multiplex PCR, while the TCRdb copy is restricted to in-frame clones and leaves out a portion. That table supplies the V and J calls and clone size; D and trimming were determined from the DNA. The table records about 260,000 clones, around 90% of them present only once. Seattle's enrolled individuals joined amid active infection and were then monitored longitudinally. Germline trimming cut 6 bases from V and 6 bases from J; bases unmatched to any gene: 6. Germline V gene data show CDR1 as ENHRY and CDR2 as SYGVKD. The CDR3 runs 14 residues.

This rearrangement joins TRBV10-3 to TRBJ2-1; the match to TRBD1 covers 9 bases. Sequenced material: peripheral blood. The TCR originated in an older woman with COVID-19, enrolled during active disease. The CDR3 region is CAIRTGGRSNEQFF. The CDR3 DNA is TGTGCCATCAGGACAGGGGGAAGATCCAATGAGCAGTTCTTC.